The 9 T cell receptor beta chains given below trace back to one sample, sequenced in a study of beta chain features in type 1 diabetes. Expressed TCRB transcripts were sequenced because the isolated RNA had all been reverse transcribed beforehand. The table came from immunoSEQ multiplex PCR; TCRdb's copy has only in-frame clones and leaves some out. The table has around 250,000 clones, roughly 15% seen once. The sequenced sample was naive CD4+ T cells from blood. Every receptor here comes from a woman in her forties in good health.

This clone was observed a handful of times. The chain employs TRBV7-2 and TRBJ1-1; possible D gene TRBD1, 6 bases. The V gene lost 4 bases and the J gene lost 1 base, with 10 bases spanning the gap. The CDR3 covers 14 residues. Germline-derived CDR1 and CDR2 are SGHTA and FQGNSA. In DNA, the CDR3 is TGTGCCAGCAGCTCGTCGACAGGGAACACTGAAGCTTTCTTT. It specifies CASSSSTGNTEAFF.

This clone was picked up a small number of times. The CDR3 DNA reads as TGCAGCGTCGGACGACAGACAGATACGCAGTATTTT. This codes for CSVGRQTDTQYF. This chain uses TRBV29-1 with TRBJ2-3; maybe TRBD1 (5 bases). Germline lookup yields CDR1 SQVTM and CDR2 ANQGSEA. This CDR3 comprises 12 residues. Trimming left V 6 bases short and J 3 bases short, with 10 bases between.

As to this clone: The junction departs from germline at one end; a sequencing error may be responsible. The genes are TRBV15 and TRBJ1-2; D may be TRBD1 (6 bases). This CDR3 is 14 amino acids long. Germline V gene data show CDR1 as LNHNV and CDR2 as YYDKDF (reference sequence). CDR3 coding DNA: TGTGCCACCAGCAGAGATGGGGGCCGCTATGGCTACCTCTTC. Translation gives CATSRDGGRYGYLF.

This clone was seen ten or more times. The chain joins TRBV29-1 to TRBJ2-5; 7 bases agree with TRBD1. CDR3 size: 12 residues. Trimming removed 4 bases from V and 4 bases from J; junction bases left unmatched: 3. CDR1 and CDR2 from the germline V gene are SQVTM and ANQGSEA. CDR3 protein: CSVGQGRETQYF. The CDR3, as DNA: TGCAGCGTTGGACAGGGCAGAGAGACCCAGTACTTC.

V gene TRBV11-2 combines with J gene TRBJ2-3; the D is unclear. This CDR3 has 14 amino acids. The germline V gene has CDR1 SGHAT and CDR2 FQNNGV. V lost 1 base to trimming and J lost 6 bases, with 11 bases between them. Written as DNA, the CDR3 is TGTGCCAGCAGCTTAGTGAGAGTTTTCGATACGCAGTATTTT. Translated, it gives CASSLVRVFDTQYF.

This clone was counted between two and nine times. The CDR3 sequence is CASRTGDVHEKLFF. The CDR3 coding sequence is TGTGCCAGTAGAACAGGGGACGTACATGAAAAACTGTTTTTT. The chain has TRBV19 and TRBJ1-4; 7 bases map to TRBD1. V lost 6 bases, J lost 6 bases, and 7 bases stayed unmatched. This CDR3 spans 14 amino acids. Looked up from germline, CDR1 is LNHDA and CDR2 is SQIVND (reference sequence).

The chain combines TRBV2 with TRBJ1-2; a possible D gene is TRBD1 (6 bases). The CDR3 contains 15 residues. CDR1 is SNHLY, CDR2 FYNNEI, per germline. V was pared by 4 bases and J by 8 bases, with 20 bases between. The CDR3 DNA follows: TGTGCCAGCAGTGTAACAGGGAAAAGTCTTGAAGGCTACACCTTC. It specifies CASSVTGKSLEGYTF.

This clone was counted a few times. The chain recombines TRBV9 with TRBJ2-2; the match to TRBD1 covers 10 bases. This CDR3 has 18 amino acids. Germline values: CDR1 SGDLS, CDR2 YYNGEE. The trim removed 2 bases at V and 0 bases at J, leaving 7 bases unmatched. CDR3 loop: CASSVFSGTGANTGELFF. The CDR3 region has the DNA TGTGCCAGCAGCGTTTTTTCCGGGACAGGGGCGAACACCGGGGAGCTGTTTTTT.

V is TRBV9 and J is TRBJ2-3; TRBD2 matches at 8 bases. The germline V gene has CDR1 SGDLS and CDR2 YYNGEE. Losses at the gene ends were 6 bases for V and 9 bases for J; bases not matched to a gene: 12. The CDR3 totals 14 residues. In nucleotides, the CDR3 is TGTGCCAGCACCAGCGGGCTAGCGGGCCTCACGCAGTATTTT. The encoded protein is CASTSGLAGLTQYF.